This passage covers 20 T cell receptor beta chains from one sample sequenced in a study of T cells in Graves' hyperthyroidism and ophthalmopathy. TCR beta CDR3 regions were amplified from RNA. HTBI primers drove first-round RT-PCR of the TCR CDR3. TCRdb independently ran MiXCR on the multiplex PCR reads; one entry per CDR3 protein. The sample gives around 690,000 distinct CDR3 sequences, around 15% of which show up once; around 15% is in the top ten. Sequencing input: blood. The source of these receptors is a man in his fifties or sixties with Graves' hyperthyroidism.

The J gene is TRBJ2-3, the V gene TRBV5-1, with D maybe TRBD2 (7 bases). Trimming took 1 base from V and 8 from J, leaving 14 bases between them. The CDR3 extends over 14 amino acids. CDR1 SGHRS and CDR2 YFSETQ come from the germline V gene. CDR3 DNA sequence: TGCGCCAGCAGCTTGACGGAAGGGGGGGGTACGCAGTATTTT. It translates to CASSLTEGGGTQYF.

This clonotype has only a few counts. The rearrangement uses TRBV2 and TRBJ1-5; tentative D call: TRBD1 (5 bases). Trimming left V 2 bases short and J 4 bases short, with 12 bases between. The CDR3 spans 15 residues. Germline values: CDR1 SNHLY, CDR2 FYNNEI. The CDR3: CASSERRGNNQPQHF. The CDR3 region has the DNA TGTGCCAGCAGTGAAAGGAGGGGTAATAATCAGCCCCAGCATTTT.

The rearrangement uses TRBV30 and TRBJ2-3; 10 nucleotides match TRBD2. The V gene end was trimmed by 1 base and the J gene end by 2 bases; junction bases not matched to a gene: 12. Germline loops: CDR1 GTSNPN, CDR2 SVGIG (reference sequence). The CDR3 extends over 18 amino acids. The CDR3 sequence: CAWSESSLLAGNTDTQYF. The CDR3 DNA follows: TGTGCCTGGAGTGAGAGCTCTCTACTAGCGGGAAACACAGATACGCAGTATTTT.

This clonotype turned up a few times. The chain couples TRBV30 to TRBJ2-1, with D uncertain. Per germline, CDR1 GTSNPN and CDR2 SVGIG (reference sequence). The length of the CDR3 is 13 residues. V shed 2 bases and J shed 9 bases, with 14 bases lying between them. This chain's CDR3 is CAWSFRVVGEQFF. The DNA of the CDR3 is TGTGCCTGGAGTTTCCGGGTTGTGGGTGAGCAGTTCTTC.

Ten or more counts support this clonotype. The chain uses TRBV28 and TRBJ1-1, with TRBD1 identical over 7 bases. The germline V gene encodes CDR1 MDHEN and CDR2 SYDVKM. Trimming cost V 2 bases and J 5 bases; bases outside gene matches: 8. CDR3 length equals 15 residues. The CDR3 DNA is TGTGCCAGCAGTTTAAAGCCCTCGACAGGGACTGAAGCTTTCTTT. Translating gives CASSLKPSTGTEAFF.

The V gene is TRBV9, the J gene TRBJ1-3, with D hard to call. Germline V lookup: CDR1 SGDLS, CDR2 YYNGEE. V was pared by 3 bases and J by 4 bases, with 11 bases between. The CDR3 runs 14 residues. As DNA, the CDR3 is TGTGCCAGCAGCGACCGAGGTGGGGGAAACACCATATATTTT. This translates into CASSDRGGGNTIYF.

J is TRBJ2-7 and V is TRBV3-1; no reliable D call. V was clipped by 0 bases and J by 5 bases, with 14 bases between them. Germline V gives CDR1 LGHDT, CDR2 YNNKEL (reference sequence). The length of the CDR3 is 15 residues. CDR3 loop: CASSQDYGVRNEQYF. The CDR3 DNA reads as TGTGCCAGCAGCCAAGATTATGGAGTCCGAAACGAGCAGTACTTC.

This clonotype has ten or more counts. The gene calls are TRBV20-1 and TRBJ2-7; D is possibly TRBD2 (6 bases). The germline V gene has CDR1 DFQATT and CDR2 SNEGSKA (reference sequence). The CDR3 contains 14 residues. V lost 3 bases, J lost 6 bases, and 18 bases lay in between. The CDR3 DNA follows: TGCAGTGCTAGCCGGGACTCCTCGTCTAGCGAGCAGTACTTC. Amino acids: CSASRDSSSSEQYF.

This clonotype was found many times. The chain has TRBV10-3 and TRBJ1-5; no clear D. The CDR3 has 12 amino acids. Germline V gene lookup returns CDR1 ENHRY and CDR2 SYGVKD. V was pared by 3 bases and J by 4 bases, with 4 bases between. The CDR3 loop is CAISDHNQPQHF. DNA for the CDR3: TGTGCCATCAGTGACCATAATCAGCCCCAGCATTTT.

The chain recombines TRBV7-2 with TRBJ2-3, with D perhaps matching TRBD1 (6 bases). CDR3 size: 15 residues. V lost 7 bases and J lost 4, with 18 bases in between. The germline gives CDR1 SGHTA, CDR2 FQGNSA. This CDR3 is CASTWGPQSADTQYF. Written as DNA, the CDR3 is TGTGCCAGCACATGGGGGCCTCAGAGTGCAGATACGCAGTATTTT.

As for this clonotype: At one of its ends the junction is not consistent with the germline gene, which may arise from a read error. The V call is TRBV12-3 or TRBV12-4, the J call TRBJ2-3, with D unresolved. CDR3 length: 13 amino acids. CDR3 sequence: CASSESYTDTQYF. In nucleotides, the CDR3 is TGCGCCAGCAGTGAGTCATACACAGATACGCAGTATTTT.

J is TRBJ1-6 and V is TRBV18, with unresolved D. Trimming took 3 bases from V and 5 from J, leaving 8 bases between them. Germline values: CDR1 KGHSH, CDR2 LQKENI. This CDR3 comprises 14 residues. The CDR3 DNA follows: TGTGCCAGCTCACCGAGAAGCGATAATTCACCCCTCCACTTT. Translated, it gives CASSPRSDNSPLHF.

This clonotype was counted only a few times. V usage is TRBV19 and J usage is TRBJ1-2; the D gene is possibly TRBD1 (5 bases). The length of the CDR3 is 12 residues. Germline values: CDR1 LNHDA, CDR2 SQIVND (reference sequence). CDR3 amino acids: CEGQRVNYGYTF. CDR3 DNA sequence: TGTGAGGGGCAGCGAGTGAACTATGGCTACACCTTC.

This clonotype was observed a few times. The chain is built from TRBV7-2 and TRBJ1-1; 8 bases agree with TRBD1. V gave up 4 bases and J gave up 1 base; unmatched junction bases: 5. The CDR3 is 15 amino acids. Looked up from germline, CDR1 is SGHTA and CDR2 is FQGNSA. The CDR3 DNA sequence: TGTGCCAGCAGCTGGCCGGGACAGGCGAACACTGAAGCTTTCTTT. This sequence encodes CASSWPGQANTEAFF.

In its sample, this clonotype was seen a few times. A clone one base away is much larger, so this may be a read error. This chain uses TRBV12-3 or TRBV12-4 with TRBJ2-3, with 9 bases that match TRBD1. CDR3 size: 15 residues. V was clipped by 6 bases and J by 8 bases; unmatched bases: 12. The CDR3 protein is CASSAGTGLSGTQYF. The CDR3, as DNA: TGTGCCAGCAGCGCCGGGACAGGGTTGTCAGGTACGCAGTATTTT.

In its sample, this clonotype was seen many times. The rearrangement uses TRBV2 and TRBJ2-7; a possible D gene is TRBD1 (6 bases). Germline loops: CDR1 SNHLY, CDR2 FYNNEI. This CDR3 comprises 15 residues. The V end was cut by 4 bases, the J end by 2 bases, with 15 bases between. The CDR3 reads CASSAGTQATYEQYF. CDR3 bases: TGTGCCAGCAGTGCCGGGACACAAGCCACCTACGAGCAGTACTTC.

The gene calls are TRBV18 and TRBJ2-5; D is unresolved. Germline-derived CDR1 and CDR2 are KGHSH and LQKENI. CDR3 length: 13 residues. V lost 4 bases to trimming and J lost 2 bases, with 8 bases between them. The CDR3, as DNA: TGTGCCAGCTCACGGACGGAGCAAGAGACCCAGTACTTC. It yields the protein CASSRTEQETQYF.

The table lists this clonotype with a few counts. The chain employs TRBV28 and TRBJ1-5; 7 bases are shared with TRBD1. The V gene end was trimmed by 4 bases and the J gene end by 0 bases; junction bases not matched to a gene: 9. The CDR3 extends over 17 amino acids. CDR1 MDHEN and CDR2 SYDVKM come from the germline V gene. Here the CDR3 reads CASSSRRQGGSNQPQHF. In DNA form, the CDR3 reads TGTGCCAGCAGTTCCCGCCGACAGGGCGGTAGCAATCAGCCCCAGCATTTT.

The chain recombines TRBV4-3 with TRBJ1-1; tentatively, D is TRBD1 (5 bases). The ends were cut back, 0 bases at V and 0 bases at J, with 20 bases in the middle. CDR1 and CDR2 from the germline V gene are LGHNA and YSLEER. CDR3 length: 19 amino acids. CDR3 nucleotides: TGCGCCAGCAGCCAAGATTTGCTTCTGGCGGGGGAAATGAACACTGAAGCTTTCTTT. Its translation: CASSQDLLLAGEMNTEAFF.

This clonotype has more than one count but fewer than ten. With a much larger clone just one base away, this may be a read error. The V and J genes are TRBV6-1 and TRBJ1-6; no definite D call. This CDR3 has 13 amino acids. Germline CDR1 reads MNHNS; CDR2 reads SASEGT. The CDR3 loop is CAGSSLSNSPLHF. The CDR3 DNA sequence: TGTGCCGGCAGTTCTCTATCTAATTCACCCCTCCACTTT.